This T cell receptor (beta chain) was obtained from a study of blood T cells in healthy people across ages. Study conclusions and caveats: Strongly correlated with naive T cell percentage was TCR beta diversity.

A J-beta primer mix and a sample-barcoded 5' primer were used in a second PCR of about 7 to 12 cycles. MiXCR, run by TCRdb on the 5' RACE reads, gives a single entry per CDR3 protein. The top ten clones hold 20% to 25% of a sample with 1.5 million to 2 million distinct CDR3 sequences, about two fifths of them seen once. No fewer than 6 micrograms of total RNA were isolated from every sample. Worth noting for this clonotype: The antigen remains undetermined.

Germline V CDR1 and CDR2: DFQATT, SNEGSKA (reference sequence). V shed 5 bases and J shed 4 bases, with 14 bases lying between them. CDR3 length equals 13 residues. This clonotype was sampled from a human donor in good health. The chain couples TRBV20-1 to TRBJ1-1; weak D call: TRBD1 (5 bases). Sequenced input: blood. CDR3 coding DNA: TGCAGTGCTTGGGGGAGTGATGGCACTGAAGCTTTCTTT. Residues: CSAWGSDGTEAFF.